Listed below are T cell receptor beta chains from one sample, sequenced in a study of T cells in Graves' hyperthyroidism and ophthalmopathy. Each CDR3 protein gets one entry after TCRdb re-called the multiplex PCR reads with MiXCR. This sample has about 360,000 distinct CDR3 sequences, with about 13% found just once. Material for sequencing was blood. Receptor source: a woman aged 18-35 years with Graves' hyperthyroidism. Each CDR3 is given with its conserved first and last residue.

j_call v_call cdr3_length cdr3_aa
TRBJ1-5 TRBV24-1 14 CATSDLDTNQPQHF
TRBJ1-2 TRBV10-3 12 CAISVGNYGYTF
TRBJ2-7 TRBV20-1 14 CSTFVLGGTYEQYF
TRBJ1-1 TRBV19 14 CASSMMAGNTEAFF
TRBJ1-4 TRBV7-8 17 CASSLDQPYATNEKLFF
TRBJ2-2 TRBV11-1 15 CASSSGQGAPGELFF
TRBJ1-4 TRBV5-6 13 CASSWGQSEKLFF
TRBJ2-7 TRBV12-3/TRBV12-4 13 CASSFLVGDEQYF
TRBJ1-5 TRBV3-1 13 CASSQDLGQPQHF
TRBJ1-6 TRBV28 14 CAGRGTGRNSPLHF
TRBJ2-7 TRBV7-2 15 CASSPGLGAPYEQYF
TRBJ2-5 TRBV7-7 15 CASSFYWGGQETQYF
TRBJ1-5 TRBV3-1 13 CASSQGVDQPQHF
TRBJ1-2 TRBV5-4 14 CASSLAAGTYGYTF
TRBJ1-2 TRBV20-1 14 CSALGQGLYGGYTF
TRBJ2-2 TRBV28 16 CASTSNPGGSSRQLFF
TRBJ1-5 TRBV6-1 13 CASFGGGLQPQHF
TRBJ2-7 TRBV28 17 CASSGPYRKGGTYEQYF
TRBJ2-5 TRBV10-3 11 CAISAEETQYF
TRBJ1-1 TRBV10-2 17 CASILEGTGATNTEAFF
TRBJ1-1 TRBV2 12 CARQGANTEAFF
TRBJ1-1 TRBV6-1 15 CASSLAGLMNTEAFF
TRBJ1-5 TRBV7-9 15 CASSPAGGSNQPQHF
TRBJ2-7 TRBV27 13 CASSLQGVNEQYF
TRBJ2-3 TRBV28 14 CASSFKASTDTQYF
TRBJ2-1 TRBV12-3/TRBV12-4 16 CASSLAGDPSYNEQFF
TRBJ1-1 TRBV7-3 14 CASSLRAVNTEAFF
TRBJ2-5 TRBV18 16 CASSPVGTGGGETQYF
TRBJ2-6 TRBV6-6 16 CASSYQGLSGANVLTF
TRBJ2-1 TRBV5-1 17 CASSSYRIRQGSNEQFF
TRBJ2-1 TRBV30 15 CAWSGVAGFRNEQFF
TRBJ1-2 TRBV6-1 11 CASSPRDGYTF
TRBJ2-6 TRBV2 17 CASSVGTGQRGANVLTF
TRBJ1-5 TRBV24-1 16 CATSDRVAGGVQPQHF
TRBJ1-1 TRBV12-3/TRBV12-4 15 CASSFGTGKERKAFF
TRBJ2-3 TRBV27 15 CASSRQYASTDTQYF
TRBJ2-5 TRBV3-1 17 CASSQEWQEGGGETQYF
TRBJ2-2 TRBV7-2 12 CASSLWVGELFF
TRBJ1-2 TRBV4-2 16 CASSQGRAAGRYGYTF
TRBJ2-7 TRBV2 12 CASGRDSYEQYF
TRBJ1-4 TRBV7-2 15 CASTKTAYFNEKLFF
TRBJ1-4 TRBV6-1 13 CAGARATNEKLFF
TRBJ1-1 TRBV18 14 CATKRGLTNTEAFF
TRBJ1-5 TRBV12-3/TRBV12-4 16 CASSLGTGRINQPQHF
TRBJ2-7 TRBV11-2 15 CASSISRLSSYEQYF
TRBJ1-5 TRBV6-1 13 CASSGQPNQPQHF
TRBJ2-5 TRBV20-1 13 CSARDRQGETQYF
TRBJ1-2 TRBV10-3 14 CAISDGRTNYGYTF
TRBJ1-5 TRBV6-1 14 CASSEVPGAQPQHF